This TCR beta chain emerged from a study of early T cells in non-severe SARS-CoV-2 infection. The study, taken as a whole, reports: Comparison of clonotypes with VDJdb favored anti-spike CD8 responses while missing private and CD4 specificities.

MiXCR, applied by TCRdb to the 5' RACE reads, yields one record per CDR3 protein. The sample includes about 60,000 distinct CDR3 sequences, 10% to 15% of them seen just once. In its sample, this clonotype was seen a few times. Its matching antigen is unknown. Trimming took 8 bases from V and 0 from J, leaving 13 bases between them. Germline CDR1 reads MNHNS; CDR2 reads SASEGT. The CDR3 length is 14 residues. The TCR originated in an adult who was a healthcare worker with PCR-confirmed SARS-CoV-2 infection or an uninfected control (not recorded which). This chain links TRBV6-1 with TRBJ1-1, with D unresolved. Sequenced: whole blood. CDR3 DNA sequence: TGTGCCAGCCGGTTCTCCCCTGTGAACACTGAAGCTTTCTTT. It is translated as CASRFSPVNTEAFF.